These T cell receptor beta chains were read from a single sample in a study of blood T cells in healthy people across ages. TCRdb itself ran the 5' RACE reads through MiXCR, one entry per CDR3 protein. This sample has about 570,000 distinct CDR3 sequences, with about 26% found just once. The sample was also linked to a second study, of T cells of mothers and their children.

The source material was blood. The source of these receptors is a boy younger than 10 in good health. Both conserved end residues are part of each CDR3. A D gene is named only where the DNA matches it firmly. Clone size is shown for a subset of rows, as once, few, many or a class of expanded clone.

>.|TRBJ2-3|TRBV7-2|.
CASSSMLDTDTQYF
TGTGCCAGCAGCTCCATGCTAGATACAGATACGCAGTATTTT
>.|TRBJ2-1|TRBV6-5|.
CASSRRGDEQFF
TGTGCCAGCAGCCGGAGGGGGGATGAGCAGTTCTTC
>TRBD2|TRBJ2-2|TRBV13|.
CASSQTSGSTTGELFF
TGTGCCAGCAGCCAGACTAGCGGGAGTACCACCGGGGAGCTGTTTTTT
>.|TRBJ2-5|TRBV21-1|few
CASSLGQGKGQETQYF
TGTGCCAGCAGCCTAGGACAGGGAAAAGGTCAAGAGACCCAGTACTTC
>.|TRBJ2-4|TRBV15|.
CATSMVVAKNIQYF
TGTGCCACCAGCATGGTCGTAGCCAAAAACATTCAGTACTTC
>.|TRBJ2-1|TRBV10-3|.
CAISEPKEDHEQFF
TGTGCCATCAGTGAACCAAAAGAAGATCATGAGCAGTTCTTC
>.|TRBJ1-2|TRBV18|.
CASSPVGSGGGYTF
TGTGCCAGCTCACCAGTGGGCTCCGGTGGAGGCTACACCTTC
>.|TRBJ1-2|TRBV9|few
CASSEGGTANYGYTF
TGTGCCAGCAGCGAAGGGGGGACGGCTAACTATGGCTACACCTTC
>TRBD1|TRBJ1-2|TRBV5-6|few
CASSLVGQTYYGYTF
TGTGCCAGCAGCTTAGTGGGACAGACATACTATGGCTACACCTTC
>TRBD1|TRBJ2-1|TRBV10-3|.
CAVRQGDEQFF
TGTGCCGTTCGACAGGGCGATGAGCAGTTCTTC
>.|TRBJ1-2|TRBV4-1|.
CASSQDAVLGYTF
TGCGCCAGCAGCCAAGATGCGGTACTTGGCTACACCTTC
>TRBD2|TRBJ2-1|TRBV12-3/TRBV12-4|.
CASAGTSGERNEQFF
TGTGCCAGCGCCGGGACTAGCGGTGAGAGGAATGAGCAGTTCTTC
>.|TRBJ2-7|TRBV7-9|few
CASSLGGVSYEQYF
TGTGCCAGCAGCTTAGGCGGGGTCTCCTACGAGCAGTACTTC
>TRBD1|TRBJ2-7|TRBV20-1|few
CSALTSSGTVIDEQYF
TGCAGTGCTCTTACGTCCTCTGGGACAGTTATCGACGAGCAGTACTTC
>.|TRBJ1-5|TRBV29-1|.
CSVLTDFSNQPQHF
TGCAGCGTGCTAACAGATTTTAGCAATCAGCCCCAGCATTTT
>.|TRBJ1-5|TRBV6-1|.
CASSDFSRRQPQHF
TGTGCCAGCAGTGATTTCTCAAGGCGCCAGCCCCAGCATTTT
>TRBD2|TRBJ2-5|TRBV10-3|few
CAISHGGGEETQYF
TGTGCCATCAGCCACGGGGGGGGCGAAGAGACCCAGTACTTC
>.|TRBJ1-6|TRBV4-3|few
CASSQRARHGHSPLHF
TGCGCCAGCAGCCAAAGGGCCCGGCATGGTCATTCACCCCTCCACTTT
>.|TRBJ2-7|TRBV27|.
CASSYSGSSYEQYF
TGTGCCAGCAGTTACTCGGGGTCCTCCTACGAGCAGTACTTC
>.|TRBJ1-2|TRBV5-1|.
CASSQDTYGYTF
TGCGCCAGCAGTCAAGACACTTATGGCTACACCTTC
>TRBD2|TRBJ2-1|TRBV6-1|.
CASSLNPGTSQFF
TGTGCCAGCAGTCTTAATCCCGGGACTAGCCAGTTCTTC
>TRBD1|TRBJ1-2|TRBV3-1|.
CASRRRPDRGPGGDYGYTF
TGTGCCAGCAGACGTCGACCGGACAGGGGGCCTGGTGGAGACTATGGCTACACCTTC
>.|TRBJ1-2|TRBV29-1|few
CSAYRESGYGYTF
TGCAGCGCATACAGGGAGTCTGGCTATGGCTACACCTTC
>.|TRBJ1-1|TRBV5-1|.
CASRDTSGRPEAFF
TGCGCCAGCCGCGATACCTCAGGGAGGCCTGAAGCTTTCTTT
>TRBD1|TRBJ2-5|TRBV6-2/TRBV6-3|.
CASTVGQGGLETQYF
TGTGCCAGCACCGTAGGACAGGGAGGTCTAGAGACCCAGTACTTC
>.|TRBJ2-6|TRBV15|.
CATSRPGRTALSGANVLTF
TGTGCCACCAGCAGACCCGGGCGGACAGCACTCTCTGGGGCCAACGTCCTGACTTTC
>.|TRBJ1-2|TRBV4-3|.
CASSQTGRNYGYTF
TGCGCCAGCAGCCAAACAGGGCGAAACTATGGCTACACCTTC
>TRBD1|TRBJ2-7|TRBV10-3|.
CAIKGQNSDEQYF
TGTGCCATCAAGGGACAGAATAGCGACGAGCAGTACTTC
>TRBD1|TRBJ2-5|TRBV12-3/TRBV12-4|.
CASSLDTGVRETQYF
TGTGCCAGCAGTTTAGACACAGGGGTTAGGGAGACCCAGTACTTC
>.|TRBJ2-7|TRBV7-2|few
CASSFNRREQYF
TGCGCCAGCAGCTTTAATCGAAGGGAGCAGTACTTC
>TRBD2|TRBJ2-5|TRBV29-1|few
CSVESLFDGTSGGAYETQYF
TGCAGCGTTGAGTCACTCTTCGACGGGACTAGCGGGGGGGCGTATGAGACCCAGTACTTC
>.|TRBJ2-7|TRBV20-1|few
CSARELGSYEQYF
TGCAGTGCTAGAGAGTTAGGTTCCTACGAGCAGTACTTC
>.|TRBJ2-1|TRBV12-3/TRBV12-4|few
CASSPDRRNNEQFF
TGTGCCAGCAGCCCCGACAGGCGGAACAATGAGCAGTTCTTC
>TRBD2|TRBJ2-1|TRBV6-2/TRBV6-3|.
CASTSPSLAVNEQFF
TGTGCCAGCACATCCCCGTCGCTAGCGGTCAATGAGCAGTTCTTC
>TRBD2|TRBJ2-5|TRBV7-2|once
CASSLVDLADSQETQYF
TGTGCCAGCAGCTTAGTAGACCTAGCGGACTCCCAAGAGACCCAGTACTTC
>.|TRBJ2-3|TRBV3-1|.
CASSQDTSFTDTQYF
TGTGCCAGCAGCCAAGATACTAGTTTCACAGATACGCAGTATTTT
>.|TRBJ2-5|TRBV20-1|.
CTCVAEETQYF
TGCACCTGCGTCGCGGAGGAGACCCAGTACTTC
>.|TRBJ2-7|TRBV24-1|.
CATSDLGSRPYYEQYF
TGTGCCACCAGTGATTTGGGAAGTCGACCCTACTACGAGCAGTACTTC
>.|TRBJ2-5|TRBV7-6|few
CASSLGALSKETQYF
TGTGCCAGCAGCTTGGGGGCTCTTTCCAAAGAGACCCAGTACTTC
>.|TRBJ2-5|TRBV20-1|.
CSASIPGQETQYF
TGCAGTGCTAGTATCCCGGGGCAAGAGACCCAGTACTTC
>.|TRBJ1-1|TRBV29-1|.
CSVIGGMNTEAFF
TGCAGCGTTATTGGAGGGATGAACACTGAAGCTTTCTTT
>.|TRBJ2-4|TRBV7-9|.
CASSPLKAKNIQYF
TGTGCCAGCAGCCCTCTAAAAGCCAAAAACATTCAGTACTTC
>TRBD2|TRBJ2-3|TRBV12-3/TRBV12-4|.
CASSLSSGGIDTQYF
TGTGCCAGCAGTTTATCTAGCGGGGGTATAGATACGCAGTATTTT
>.|TRBJ1-2|TRBV7-9|few
CASSSLGLQVYGYTF
TGTGCCAGCAGCTCCCTTGGCCTTCAGGTCTATGGCTACACCTTC
>.|TRBJ2-3|TRBV6-2/TRBV6-3|.
CASGGHTQYF
TGTGCCAGCGGGGGTCATACGCAGTATTTT
>.|TRBJ1-2|TRBV20-1|.
CSAPRAGPNYGYTF
TGCAGTGCCCCCAGGGCAGGGCCTAACTATGGCTACACCTTC
>.|TRBJ1-4|TRBV30|.
CAWTEGGGHEKLFF
TGTGCCTGGACCGAAGGAGGGGGACATGAAAAACTGTTTTTT
>.|TRBJ1-2|TRBV20-1|.
CSARDHRTVHGYTF
TGCAGTGCTAGAGACCACCGGACAGTCCATGGCTACACCTTC
>.|TRBJ1-5|TRBV20-1|.
CSARALNSNQPQHF
TGCAGTGCTAGGGCGCTAAATAGCAATCAACCCCAGCATTTT
>.|TRBJ2-3|TRBV7-8|few
CASSVGPPPGTDTQYF
TGTGCCAGCAGCGTGGGTCCGCCCCCGGGCACAGATACGCAGTATTTT
>.|TRBJ2-2|TRBV29-1|.
CSVGEANTGELFF
TGCAGCGTGGGGGAGGCGAACACCGGGGAGCTGTTTTTT
>.|TRBJ2-5|TRBV7-6|few
CASSGYRETQYF
TGTGCCAGCAGCGGATACCGAGAGACCCAGTACTTC
>TRBD2|TRBJ2-1|TRBV3-1|.
CASSQGAGGSFNEQFF
TGTGCCAGCAGCCAAGGGGCGGGGGGGTCGTTCAATGAGCAGTTCTTC
>.|TRBJ2-7|TRBV6-2/TRBV6-3|.
CASSYPISGLDEQYF
TGTGCCAGCAGTTACCCTATTTCAGGGTTGGACGAGCAGTACTTC